One sample yielded the 19 T cell receptor beta chains listed below, sequenced in a study of Graves' ophthalmopathy and Graves' hyperthyroidism. Amplification of TCR beta CDR3 regions used RNA transcripts. In the first round, RT-PCR was carried out with HTBI primers, and a multiplex PCR formed the second round. Via MiXCR, TCRdb re-called the multiplex PCR reads, giving one row per CDR3 protein. Found here are fewer than 350,000 distinct CDR3 sequences, 17% of them singletons; the top ten hold over 9%. The sequencing sample was made of peripheral blood. The source is an adult man with Graves' ophthalmopathy.

For this clonotype: The junction does not match germline at one end; this may be a read error. This chain connects TRBV28 to TRBJ2-7, with D tentatively TRBD1 (5 bases). CDR1 is MDHEN and CDR2 is SYDVKM in the germline V gene. The CDR3 has 17 amino acids. The DNA of the CDR3 is TGTGCCAGCAGTTTATTCATTGGGGCCCCAAGCTCCTACGAGCAGTCCTTC. Translating gives CASSLFIGAPSSYEQSF.

This clonotype showed up many times. The chain has TRBV12-5 and TRBJ2-5, with 8 nucleotides matching TRBD2. The V segment lost 5 bases and the J segment 4 bases; nucleotides outside the gene matches: 9. Germline CDR1 and CDR2: LGHNT and FRNRAP. The CDR3 covers 15 residues. In DNA, the CDR3 is TGTGCTAGTGGTCCCCCGGGAGGGCCCTTAGAGACCCAGTACTTC. Translated: CASGPPGGPLETQYF.

Ten or more counts support this clonotype. The chain combines TRBV12-3 or TRBV12-4 with TRBJ1-1; 7 nucleotides align to TRBD1. The junction had 13 bases not matched to a gene; V was cut back by 8 bases and J by 4 bases. CDR3 length: 15 amino acids. This CDR3 reads CASAFTDRVGTEAFF. The DNA for the CDR3 is TGTGCCAGCGCCTTTACAGACAGGGTGGGCACTGAAGCTTTCTTT.

There are many counts of this clonotype. The CDR3 DNA follows: TGCGCCAGCAGTGATCTCCTAGCGGGGGACCAAGAGACCCAGTACTTC. It codes for CASSDLLAGDQETQYF. This sequence joins TRBV10-1 and TRBJ2-5; 10 bases are shared with TRBD2. The V segment lost 3 bases and the J segment 0 bases; nucleotides outside the gene matches: 4. The CDR3 extends over 16 amino acids. The germline CDR1 and CDR2 sequences are WNHNN and SYGVQD (reference sequence).

This clonotype occurred many times. In DNA, the CDR3 is TGTGCCCTTTCGGGACAGGGTCCGTTCGAGCAGTACTTC. The encoded protein is CALSGQGPFEQYF. The chain uses TRBV30 and TRBJ2-7; TRBD1 matches at 9 bases. CDR3 length equals 13 residues. V lost 8 bases to trimming and J lost 6 bases; unmatched junction nucleotides: 11. Germline V gene lookup returns CDR1 GTSNPN and CDR2 SVGIG (reference sequence). Using reference TRBV30 and TRBJ2-7 for the parts outside the CDR3, the full variable domain is SQTIHQWPATLVQPVGSPLSLECTVEGTSNPNLYWYRQAAGRGLQLLFYSVGIGQISSEVPQNLSASRPQDRQFILSSKKLLLSDSGFYLCALSGQGPFEQYFGPGTRLTVT.

In its sample, this clonotype was seen many times. The V and J genes are TRBV27 and TRBJ1-1; D uncertain. This CDR3 contains 13 residues. Germline values: CDR1 MNHEY, CDR2 SMNVEV (reference sequence). V lost 0 bases, J lost 4 bases, and 6 bases lay in between. This chain's CDR3 is CASSLSGFTEAFF. As DNA, the CDR3 is TGTGCCAGCAGTTTATCCGGGTTCACTGAAGCTTTCTTT.

This clonotype appeared many times. The chain has TRBV5-1 and TRBJ1-2; D gene ambiguous. Germline loops: CDR1 SGHRS, CDR2 YFSETQ. The CDR3 totals 14 residues. The germline V and J ends were trimmed by 1 base and 0 bases, with 7 bases remaining between them. CDR3 in amino acids: CASSLRPANYGYTF. The CDR3 DNA follows: TGCGCCAGCAGCTTGAGGCCCGCTAACTATGGCTACACCTTC.

Comment on this clonotype: It may be a read error: a sequence one base away is much more abundant. V is TRBV7-8 and J is TRBJ1-5; 9 nucleotides agree with TRBD1. The CDR3 consists of 15 residues. Germline values: CDR1 SGHVS, CDR2 FQNEAQ. The CDR3 sequence is CVSSRPRDRDQPQHF. For the CDR3, the DNA is TGTGTCAGCAGCAGACCCCGGGACAGGGATCAGCCCCAGCATTTT.

Ten or more counts support this clonotype. V is TRBV20-1 and J is TRBJ1-5; no reliable D call. The CDR3 consists of 15 residues. In germline, CDR1 is DFQATT, CDR2 SNEGSKA (reference sequence). Trimming took off 5 bases at V and 0 bases at J, with 14 bases between the two ends. In nucleotides, the CDR3 is TGCAGTGCTGCGCCGTTCGGCCCTAGCAATCAGCCCCAGCATTTT. This translates into CSAAPFGPSNQPQHF.

The chain joins TRBV6-2 or TRBV6-3 to TRBJ1-5; 7 positions match TRBD1. Germline CDR1 is MNHEY and CDR2 is SVGEGT. The CDR3 loop spans 12 amino acids. The V gene end was trimmed by 6 bases and the J gene end by 15 bases; junction bases not matched to a gene: 11. The DNA for the CDR3 is TGTGCCAGCAGCCGGGCCGACAGGGTGGTGCATTTT. It codes for CASSRADRVVHF.

This clonotype has ten or more counts. The V gene is TRBV30, the J gene TRBJ1-6, with a tentative D call TRBD1 (5 bases). The CDR3 covers 14 residues. CDR1 GTSNPN and CDR2 SVGIG come from the germline V gene (reference sequence). Trimming pared 5 bases from V and 7 bases from J, leaving 15 bases between. This CDR3 is CAWGIQATNSPLHF. The CDR3 coding sequence is TGTGCCTGGGGAATACAGGCGACGAATTCACCCCTCCACTTT.

This clonotype was seen at least ten times. The chain joins TRBV7-3 to TRBJ2-2; D is unclear. The CDR3 contains 16 residues. V was shortened by 5 bases and J by 2 bases, with 15 bases between the two germline ends. The germline V gene encodes CDR1 SGHTA and CDR2 FQGTGA. CDR3 nucleotides: TGTGCCAGCAGCCCTAATCCCCCAGGAAACACCGGGGAGCTGTTTTTT. Translating gives CASSPNPPGNTGELFF.

This clonotype has ten or more counts. The rearrangement links TRBV4-1 to TRBJ1-2; D possibly corresponds to TRBD1 (6 bases). Germline V gene sequence: CDR1 MGHRA, CDR2 YSYEKL. This CDR3 region has 15 residues. With 0 bases removed from V and 2 bases from J, the gap between germline ends came to 10 bases. The CDR3 is CASSQDWGPNYGYTF. The CDR3 DNA follows: TGCGCCAGCAGCCAAGACTGGGGGCCAAACTATGGCTACACCTTC.

At least ten counts were recorded for this clonotype. This rearrangement joins TRBV29-1 to TRBJ1-1; no reliable D call. Germline V lookup: CDR1 SQVTM, CDR2 ANQGSEA. This CDR3 spans 14 amino acids. Trimming took 5 bases from V and 1 from J, leaving 14 bases between them. DNA for the CDR3: TGCAGCGTTAGGAAGGCACAGCCGAACACTGAAGCTTTCTTT. Its translation is CSVRKAQPNTEAFF.

This clonotype was seen at least ten times. The chain couples TRBV12-3 or TRBV12-4 to TRBJ1-1, with D tentatively TRBD1 (6 bases). Between the trimmed V and J ends, which lost 8 bases and 1 base, there was a span of 11 bases. The CDR3 spans 13 residues. CDR3 amino acids: CASFGTTNTEAFF. The CDR3 DNA sequence: TGTGCCAGCTTTGGGACAACGAACACTGAAGCTTTCTTT.

This clonotype turned up a few times. The chain combines TRBV6-2 or TRBV6-3 with TRBJ1-2; D call uncertain. The germline V gene encodes CDR1 MNHEY and CDR2 SVGEGT. This CDR3 contains 14 residues. V was trimmed by 2 bases and J by 4 bases, leaving 11 bases between them. The DNA for the CDR3 is TGTGCCAGCAGTTACCTGAAGGGCACCTATGGCTACACCTTC. Amino acid sequence: CASSYLKGTYGYTF.

At least ten counts were recorded for this clonotype. V is TRBV7-3 and J is TRBJ2-5; the D is unclear. The CDR3 is 13 residues long. The V gene's germline CDR1 is SGHTA and CDR2 FQGTGA. The ends were cut back, 5 bases at V and 2 bases at J, with 9 bases in the middle. This CDR3 is CASSPQAQETQYF. The CDR3 region has the DNA TGTGCCAGCAGCCCCCAGGCTCAAGAGACCCAGTACTTC.

Ten or more counts support this clonotype. This rearrangement joins TRBV7-9 to TRBJ2-6, with a possible D match to TRBD1 (6 bases). V was trimmed by 7 bases and J by 3 bases, leaving 10 bases between them. CDR1 and CDR2 from the germline V gene are SEHNR and FQNEAQ (reference sequence). The CDR3 is 14 amino acids. CDR3 loop: CASNREGGANVLTF. Written as DNA, the CDR3 is TGTGCCAGCAACAGGGAAGGTGGGGCCAACGTCCTGACTTTC.

This clonotype has ten or more counts. The chain joins TRBV12-3 or TRBV12-4 to TRBJ2-5; D not certain. There are 14 residues in the CDR3. Trimming took 5 bases from V and 7 from J, leaving 17 bases between them. The CDR3 region is CASSPLPVLGTQYF. The CDR3 DNA reads TGTGCCAGCAGTCCACTCCCTGTTCTTGGGACCCAGTACTTC.